This T cell receptor (beta chain) was recorded in a study of OX40 agonist ivuxolimab in advanced cancers. V was trimmed by 1 base and J by 8 bases, leaving 12 bases between them. This CDR3 has 14 amino acids. CDR1 is SEHNR and CDR2 is FQNEAQ in the germline V gene (reference sequence). TCRdb's table, derived via immunoSEQ multiplex PCR, lists solely in-frame clones and lacks some. This sample yields more than 55,000 clones, of which nearly 90% are seen a single time; roughly 11% belongs to the top ten. The V call is TRBV7-9, the J call TRBJ2-1; no clear D. The sequence came from an adult with an advanced solid tumor such as melanoma, head and neck, liver or kidney cancer. The input for sequencing was CD4+ or CD8+ T cells sorted from blood, taken in a trial of the OX40 agonist ivuxolimab. The CDR3 nucleotides read TGTGCCAGCAGCTTAGTTCTACCGATGGATGAGCAGTTCTTC. Translating it yields CASSLVLPMDEQFF.